This T cell receptor (beta chain) was recorded in a study of graft-versus-host responses after intestinal transplantation. Study conclusions and caveats: Present in recipient marrow, GvH clones included some that appeared first in ileum or blood.

Germline CDR1 reads DFQATT; CDR2 reads SNEGSKA (reference sequence). CDR3 length: 11 residues. V lost 3 bases to trimming and J lost 6 bases; unmatched junction nucleotides: 1. The data were produced by immunoSEQ multiplex PCR, yet TCRdb's version contains in-frame clones alone and is incomplete. The data show approximately 93,000 clones, just under 95% seen once. With regard to this clone: Its antigen is still unknown. The sample carries other DNA sequences with the same CDR3.

Sequenced here: unstimulated CD8+ T cells sorted from spleen or lymph node cells, sampled before transplant. The chain employs TRBV20-1 and TRBJ2-7; 8 bases fit TRBD2. The receptor was derived from a human donor who was the organ donor for an intestinal transplant. CDR3 sequence: CSASSGSEQYF. The CDR3 DNA is TGCAGTGCTAGCAGCGGGAGCGAGCAGTACTTC.